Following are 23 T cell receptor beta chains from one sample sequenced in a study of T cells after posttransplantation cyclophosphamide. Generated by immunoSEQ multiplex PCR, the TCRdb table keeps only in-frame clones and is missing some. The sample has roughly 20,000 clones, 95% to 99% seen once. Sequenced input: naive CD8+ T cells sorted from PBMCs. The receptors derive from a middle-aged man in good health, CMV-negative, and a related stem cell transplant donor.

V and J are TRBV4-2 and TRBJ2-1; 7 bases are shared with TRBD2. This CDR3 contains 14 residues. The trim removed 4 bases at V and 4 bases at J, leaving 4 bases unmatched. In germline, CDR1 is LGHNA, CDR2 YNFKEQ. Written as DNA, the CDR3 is TGTGCCAGCAGCCCAAGGGAGGGTTACAATGAGCAGTTCTTC. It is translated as CASSPREGYNEQFF.

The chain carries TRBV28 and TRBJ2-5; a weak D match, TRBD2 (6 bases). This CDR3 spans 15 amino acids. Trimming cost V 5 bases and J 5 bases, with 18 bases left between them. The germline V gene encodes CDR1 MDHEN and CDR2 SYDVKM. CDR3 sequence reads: CASSPQTRAGETQYF. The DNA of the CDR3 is TGTGCCAGCAGTCCTCAGACTAGGGCAGGCGAGACCCAGTACTTC.

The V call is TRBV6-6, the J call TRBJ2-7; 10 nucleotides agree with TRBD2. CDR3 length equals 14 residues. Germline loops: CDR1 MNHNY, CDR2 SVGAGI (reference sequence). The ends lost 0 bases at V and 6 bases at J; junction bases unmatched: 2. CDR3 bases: TGTGCCAGCAGTTACTCGATAGCGGGAGGCGAGCAGTACTTC. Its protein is CASSYSIAGGEQYF.

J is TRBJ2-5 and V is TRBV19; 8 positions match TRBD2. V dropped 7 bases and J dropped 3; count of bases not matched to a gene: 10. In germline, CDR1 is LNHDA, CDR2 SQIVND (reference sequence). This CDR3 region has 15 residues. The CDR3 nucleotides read TGTGCCAGTACTTCCTTCGGGGGGGCCAAAGAGACCCAGTACTTC. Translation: CASTSFGGAKETQYF. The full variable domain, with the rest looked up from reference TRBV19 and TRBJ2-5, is DGGITQSPKYLFRKEGQNVTLSCEQNLNHDAMYWYRQDPGQGLRLIYYSQIVNDFQKGDIAEGYSVSREKKESFPLTVTSAQKNPTAFYLCASTSFGGAKETQYFGPGTRLLVL.

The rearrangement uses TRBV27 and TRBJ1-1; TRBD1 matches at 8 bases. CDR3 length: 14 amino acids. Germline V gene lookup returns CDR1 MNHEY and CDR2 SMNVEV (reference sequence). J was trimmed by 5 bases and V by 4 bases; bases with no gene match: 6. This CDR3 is CASSSDRELTEAFF. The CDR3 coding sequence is TGTGCCAGCAGTTCGGACAGGGAATTGACTGAAGCTTTCTTT.

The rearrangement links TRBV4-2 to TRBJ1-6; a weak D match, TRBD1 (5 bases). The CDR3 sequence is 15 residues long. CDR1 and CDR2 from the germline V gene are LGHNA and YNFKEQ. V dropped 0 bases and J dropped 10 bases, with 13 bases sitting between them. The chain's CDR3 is CASSQEGAITSPLHF. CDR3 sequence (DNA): TGTGCCAGCAGCCAAGAAGGGGCGATAACATCACCCCTCCACTTT.

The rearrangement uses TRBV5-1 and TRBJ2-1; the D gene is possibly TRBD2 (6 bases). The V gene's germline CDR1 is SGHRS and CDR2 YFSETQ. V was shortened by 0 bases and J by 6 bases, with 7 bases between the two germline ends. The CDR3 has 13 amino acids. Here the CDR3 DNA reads TGCGCCAGCAGCTTGGGGGACTTCAATGAGCAGTTCTTC. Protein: CASSLGDFNEQFF.

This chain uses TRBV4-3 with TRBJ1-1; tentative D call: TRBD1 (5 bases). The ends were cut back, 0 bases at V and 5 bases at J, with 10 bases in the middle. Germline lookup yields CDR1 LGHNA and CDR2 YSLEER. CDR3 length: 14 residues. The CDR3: CASSQDSGGTEAFF. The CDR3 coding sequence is TGCGCCAGCAGCCAAGATTCGGGGGGGACTGAAGCTTTCTTT.

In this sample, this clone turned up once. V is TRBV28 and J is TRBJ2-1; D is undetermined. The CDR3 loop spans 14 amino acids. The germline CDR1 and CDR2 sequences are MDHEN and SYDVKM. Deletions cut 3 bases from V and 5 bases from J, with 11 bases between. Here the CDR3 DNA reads TGTGCCAGCAGTTTGTGGCAGGTAAACAATGAGCAGTTCTTC. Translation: CASSLWQVNNEQFF.

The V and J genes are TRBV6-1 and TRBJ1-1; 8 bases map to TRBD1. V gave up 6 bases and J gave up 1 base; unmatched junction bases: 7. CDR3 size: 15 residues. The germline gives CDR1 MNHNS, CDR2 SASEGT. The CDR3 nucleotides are TGTGCCAGCAGCCTAAGGACAGGGCCGAACACTGAAGCTTTCTTT. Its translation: CASSLRTGPNTEAFF.

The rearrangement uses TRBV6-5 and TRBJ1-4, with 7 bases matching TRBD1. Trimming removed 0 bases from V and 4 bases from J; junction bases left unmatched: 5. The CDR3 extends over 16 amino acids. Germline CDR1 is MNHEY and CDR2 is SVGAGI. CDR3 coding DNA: TGTGCCAGCAGTTACTCGACGGGACAGTTTAATGAAAAACTGTTTTTT. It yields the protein CASSYSTGQFNEKLFF.

CDR3 region: CASSPPARREQYF. Written as DNA, the CDR3 is TGTGCCAGCAGCCCCCCCGCCAGGCGCGAGCAGTACTTC. The chain links TRBV7-8 to TRBJ2-7; D ambiguous. V was clipped by 5 bases and J by 6 bases, with 14 bases between them. Germline CDR1 reads SGHVS; CDR2 reads FQNEAQ. The CDR3 length is 13 residues.

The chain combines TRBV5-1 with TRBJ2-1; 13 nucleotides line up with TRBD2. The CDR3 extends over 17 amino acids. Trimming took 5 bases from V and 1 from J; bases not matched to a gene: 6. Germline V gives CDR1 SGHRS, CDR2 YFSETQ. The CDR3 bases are TGCGCCAGCAGTTTACTAGCGGGAGGGCCGTCCTACAATGAGCAGTTCTTC. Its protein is CASSLLAGGPSYNEQFF.

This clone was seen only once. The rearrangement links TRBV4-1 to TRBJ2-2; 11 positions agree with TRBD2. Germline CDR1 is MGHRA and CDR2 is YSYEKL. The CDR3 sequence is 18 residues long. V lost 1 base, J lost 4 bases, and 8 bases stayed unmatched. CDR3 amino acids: CASSQAIAGGPSTGELFF. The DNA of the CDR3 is TGCGCCAGCAGCCAAGCTATAGCGGGAGGGCCTTCCACCGGGGAGCTGTTTTTT.

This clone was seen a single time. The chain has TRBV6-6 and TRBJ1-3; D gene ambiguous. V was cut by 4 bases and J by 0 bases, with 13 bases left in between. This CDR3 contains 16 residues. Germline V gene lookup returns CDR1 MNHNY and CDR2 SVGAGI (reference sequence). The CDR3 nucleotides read TGTGCCAGCAGTTTTTTGCACTTTAACTCTGGAAACACCATATATTTT. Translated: CASSFLHFNSGNTIYF.

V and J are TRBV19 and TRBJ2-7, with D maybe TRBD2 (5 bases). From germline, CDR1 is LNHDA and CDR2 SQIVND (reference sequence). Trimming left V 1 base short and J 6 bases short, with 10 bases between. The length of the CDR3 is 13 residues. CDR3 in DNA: TGTGCCAGTAGTATAGGAACGGGAACCGAGCAGTACTTC. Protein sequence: CASSIGTGTEQYF.

CDR3: CSAWTPNTEAFF. The CDR3 DNA reads as TGCAGCGCCTGGACACCGAACACTGAAGCTTTCTTT. The chain uses TRBV29-1 and TRBJ1-1, with a tentative D call TRBD1 (5 bases). Per the germline V gene, CDR1 is SQVTM and CDR2 is ANQGSEA. This CDR3 region has 12 residues. Trimming shortened V by 7 bases and J by 1 base, and 10 bases separated the two germline ends.

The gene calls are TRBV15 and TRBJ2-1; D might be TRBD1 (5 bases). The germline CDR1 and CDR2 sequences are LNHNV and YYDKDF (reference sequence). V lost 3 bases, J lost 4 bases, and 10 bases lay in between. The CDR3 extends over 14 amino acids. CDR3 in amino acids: CATSSRTQYNEQFF. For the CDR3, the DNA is TGTGCCACCAGCAGCCGGACACAATACAATGAGCAGTTCTTC.

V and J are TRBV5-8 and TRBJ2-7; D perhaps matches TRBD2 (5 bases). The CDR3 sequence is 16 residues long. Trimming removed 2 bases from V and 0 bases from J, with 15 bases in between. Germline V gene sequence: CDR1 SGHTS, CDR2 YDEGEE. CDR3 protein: CASSFTPGISSYEQYF. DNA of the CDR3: TGTGCCAGCAGCTTCACCCCCGGGATTAGCTCCTACGAGCAGTACTTC.

CDR3 DNA: TGCGCCAGCAGCCAAGAAGCGCGGAGCGAGCAGTACTTC. It is translated as CASSQEARSEQYF. This chain uses TRBV4-1 with TRBJ2-7; D gene unclear. Germline CDR1 is MGHRA and CDR2 is YSYEKL. V lost 0 bases to trimming and J lost 6 bases, with 9 bases between them. The CDR3 totals 13 residues.

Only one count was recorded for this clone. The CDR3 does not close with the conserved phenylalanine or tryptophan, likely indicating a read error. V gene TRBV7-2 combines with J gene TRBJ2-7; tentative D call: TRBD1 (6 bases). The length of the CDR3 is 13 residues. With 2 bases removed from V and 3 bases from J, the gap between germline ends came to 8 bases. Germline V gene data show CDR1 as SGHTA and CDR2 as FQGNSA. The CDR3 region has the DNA TGTGCCAGCAGCTTAACAGGGATCTACGAGCAGTACCTC. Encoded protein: CASSLTGIYEQYL.

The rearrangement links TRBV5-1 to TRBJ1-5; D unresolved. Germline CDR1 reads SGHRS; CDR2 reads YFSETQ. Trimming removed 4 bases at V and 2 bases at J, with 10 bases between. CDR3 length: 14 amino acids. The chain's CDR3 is CASSLAVGNQPQHF. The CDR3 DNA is TGCGCCAGCAGCCTGGCAGTCGGCAATCAGCCCCAGCATTTT.

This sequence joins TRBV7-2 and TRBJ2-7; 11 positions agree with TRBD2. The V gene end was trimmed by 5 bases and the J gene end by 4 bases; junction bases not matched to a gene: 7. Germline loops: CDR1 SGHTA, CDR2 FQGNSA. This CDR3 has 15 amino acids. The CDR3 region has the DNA TGTGCCAGCAGCCGTCCTCTAGCGGGAGGATACGAGCAGTACTTC. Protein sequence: CASSRPLAGGYEQYF.